This T cell receptor beta chain was retrieved from a study of shared clonotypes between healthy human individuals. Overall study findings and caveats: Shared clonotypes across all four donors exceeded non-shared ones in generation probability.

The germline gives CDR1 MDHEN, CDR2 SYDVKM. CDR3 length: 13 amino acids. Trimming removed 5 bases at V and 2 bases at J, with 9 bases between. Sorted subsets were amplified in replicate PCRs using around 220 ng DNA, 32,000 or so T cell genomes. Data came from immunoSEQ multiplex PCR; TCRdb stores just in-frame clones and leaves some out. The sample contains 2 million to 2.5 million clones, approximately 94% of which appear only once. Naive CD8 cells comprised CD45RO-negative, CCR7-positively selected cells, excluding terminally differentiated effector memory CD45RA+ cells. HIV-negative, healthy adults without recent acute infections or vaccinations were the donors. This clone was counted a few times. Its target is unknown. Additional DNA sequences in this sample encode the identical CDR3.

The clonotype was recovered from a young man in good health. Some clones in this sample may be carry-over from other donors' samples. The chain couples TRBV28 to TRBJ1-2; D call uncertain. What was sequenced was naive CD8+ T cells from PBMCs. In DNA, the CDR3 is TGTGCCAGCAGTAGAACCACGAACTATGGCTACACCTTC. Its translation: CASSRTTNYGYTF.